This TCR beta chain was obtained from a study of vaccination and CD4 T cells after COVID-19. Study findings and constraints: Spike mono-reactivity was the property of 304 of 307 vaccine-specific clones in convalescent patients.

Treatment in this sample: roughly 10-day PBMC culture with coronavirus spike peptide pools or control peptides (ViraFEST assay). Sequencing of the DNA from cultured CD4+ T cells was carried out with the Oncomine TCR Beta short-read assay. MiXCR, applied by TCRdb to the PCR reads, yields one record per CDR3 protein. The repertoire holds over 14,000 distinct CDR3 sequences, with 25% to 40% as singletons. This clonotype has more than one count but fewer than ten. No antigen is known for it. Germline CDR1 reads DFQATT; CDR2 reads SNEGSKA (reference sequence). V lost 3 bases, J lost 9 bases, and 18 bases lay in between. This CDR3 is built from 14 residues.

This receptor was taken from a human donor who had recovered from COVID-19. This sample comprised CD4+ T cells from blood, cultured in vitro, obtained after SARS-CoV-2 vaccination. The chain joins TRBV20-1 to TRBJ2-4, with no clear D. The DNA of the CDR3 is TGCAGTGCTAGCAACGGCTACGGATTGGGCATTCAGTACTTC. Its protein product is CSASNGYGLGIQYF.